This T cell receptor (beta chain) was sequenced in a study of blood T cell repertoires in COVID-19. Trimming took 4 bases from V and 5 from J, leaving 8 bases between them. The CDR3 is 12 amino acids. In germline, CDR1 is LGHNA, CDR2 YNFKEQ. Per the original data handling: By means of reference gene primer amplification, nucleated cell counts were estimated. Using immunoSEQ multiplex PCR, the repertoire was profiled, and TCRdb retains in-frame clones only, with some absent. Clone size and V and J calls were adopted from that table, with D and trimming inferred from the DNA. Of about 250,000 clones listed, around 84% are singletons. Two negative PCRs, clearance, or symptom resolution were required of recovered Cohort 3 donors. On this clone itself: Distinct nucleotide sequences in the sample also encode this CDR3.

V and J are TRBV4-2 and TRBJ1-1, with D uncertain. The material sequenced was PBMCs or T cells enriched from blood (not recorded which). This TCR derives from a man younger than 35 who had recovered from COVID-19. DNA of the CDR3: TGTGCCAGCAGCCCCCCCGGGACTGAAGCTTTCTTT. Encoded protein: CASSPPGTEAFF.